Presented here are 18 T cell receptor beta chains from one specimen sequenced in a study of shared clonotypes between healthy human individuals. The method was immunoSEQ multiplex PCR; TCRdb's version includes in-frame clones alone and lacks a portion of them. The sample shows about 1.1 million clones, approximately 80% of them seen only once. The sequenced sample was memory CD4+ T cells from PBMCs. The subset was: CD45RA-negative fraction. The source of these receptors is a man aged 18-30 years in good health. Some clones in this sample may be carry-over from other donors' samples.

This clone was picked up one time. The gene calls are TRBV5-4 and TRBJ2-7; 9 nucleotides align to TRBD2. This CDR3 is built from 15 residues. V dropped 1 base and J dropped 9; count of bases not matched to a gene: 11. In germline, CDR1 is SGHNT, CDR2 YYREEE (reference sequence). CDR3 protein: CASSLISGGNGRQYF. The CDR3 nucleotides read TGTGCCAGCAGCTTGATTAGCGGGGGTAACGGTCGGCAGTACTTC.

Only a few counts were recorded for this clone. CDR3 sequence reads: CASSPGAGLTDTQYF. The DNA for the CDR3 is TGTGCCAGCAGCCCGGGGGCGGGACTCACAGATACGCAGTATTTT. The chain combines TRBV4-2 with TRBJ2-3; perhaps D is TRBD1 or TRBD2 (6 bases each). The germline V and J ends were trimmed by 4 bases and 2 bases, with 13 bases remaining between them. Germline V gene sequence: CDR1 LGHNA, CDR2 YNFKEQ. The CDR3 contains 15 residues.

Of note for this clone: Different DNA sequences within this sample yield the same CDR3. V gene TRBV30 combines with J gene TRBJ1-4; possible D gene TRBD1, 5 bases. CDR1 GTSNPN and CDR2 SVGIG come from the germline V gene (reference sequence). The V end was cut by 0 bases, the J end by 14 bases, with 19 bases between. The CDR3 runs to 14 residues. Here the CDR3 DNA reads TGTGCCTGGAGTGTTGGGGTGGGGGTCTTGAAGCTGTTTTTT. This sequence encodes CAWSVGVGVLKLFF.

This clone has only a few counts. The J gene is TRBJ2-3, the V gene TRBV4-1; the match to TRBD1 covers 8 bases. Unmatched junction bases numbered 5, after V lost 0 bases and J lost 6 bases. The CDR3 loop spans 15 amino acids. CDR1 and CDR2 from the germline V gene are MGHRA and YSYEKL. Here the CDR3 DNA reads TGCGCCAGCAGCCAAGAGTACAGGGGGTACGATACGCAGTATTTT. Its protein product is CASSQEYRGYDTQYF.

The rearrangement uses TRBV2 and TRBJ2-2; D could derive from TRBD1 or TRBD2 (5 bases each). The V gene's germline CDR1 is SNHLY and CDR2 FYNNEI. Trimming cost V 3 bases and J 1 base, with 9 bases left between them. The CDR3 is 15 amino acids. The CDR3 reads CASSEGRVNTGELFF. The CDR3 DNA is TGTGCCAGCAGTGAGGGGCGGGTGAACACCGGGGAGCTGTTTTTT.

The chain joins TRBV7-9 to TRBJ1-2, with D possibly TRBD1 on 6 matching bases. CDR3 length equals 18 residues. Deletions cut 4 bases from V and 4 bases from J, with 25 bases between. Germline values: CDR1 SEHNR, CDR2 FQNEAQ (reference sequence). CDR3 amino acids: CASSSRKLQGEWGYGYTF. Here the CDR3 DNA reads TGTGCCAGCAGCTCACGAAAGTTACAGGGAGAATGGGGCTATGGCTACACCTTC.

The J gene is TRBJ1-6, the V gene TRBV5-6, with TRBD1 identical over 7 bases. J lost 9 bases, V lost 2 bases, and 5 bases had no gene match. The CDR3 loop spans 14 amino acids. Germline V gene data show CDR1 as SGHDT and CDR2 as YYEEEE. The CDR3 nucleotides are TGTGCCAGCAGCTTCAGGGGGGAAGGTTCACCCCTCCACTTT. Residues: CASSFRGEGSPLHF.

This clone was counted a single time. CDR3 in DNA: TGTGCCAGTAAGGAGCGGGCGCGGGACTACAATGAGCAGTTCTTC. It codes for CASKERARDYNEQFF. The chain couples TRBV19 to TRBJ2-1; D may be TRBD2 (6 bases). There are 15 residues in the CDR3. Germline CDR1 reads LNHDA; CDR2 reads SQIVND (reference sequence). V lost 7 bases to trimming and J lost 3 bases, with 16 bases between them.

The V and J genes are TRBV9 and TRBJ1-1; D is unclear. The V gene lost 0 bases and the J gene lost 0 bases, with 9 bases spanning the gap. Germline V gives CDR1 SGDLS, CDR2 YYNGEE. The CDR3 runs 15 residues. This CDR3 is CASSVEGSLNTEAFF. CDR3 bases: TGTGCCAGCAGCGTAGAGGGCAGCCTGAACACTGAAGCTTTCTTT.

This clone appeared a few times. The V gene is TRBV28, the J gene TRBJ2-6; 10 nucleotides agree with TRBD1. V lost 5 bases and J lost 2; bases outside the gene matches: 9. Germline V gene data show CDR1 as MDHEN and CDR2 as SYDVKM. There are 18 residues in the CDR3. The CDR3 loop is CASSNRPGQGTGANVLTF. CDR3 DNA sequence: TGTGCCAGCAGTAATCGTCCGGGACAGGGGACTGGGGCCAACGTCCTGACTTTC. Variable domain in full (rest from reference TRBV28 and TRBJ2-6): DVKVTQSSRYLVKRTGEKVFLECVQDMDHENMFWYRQDPGLGLRLIYFSYDVKMKEKGDIPEGYSVSREKKERFSLILESASTNQTSMYLCASSNRPGQGTGANVLTFGAGSRLTVL.

This chain links TRBV28 with TRBJ1-5; tentatively, D is TRBD1 (5 bases). V lost 5 bases to trimming and J lost 5 bases, with 16 bases between them. The length of the CDR3 is 15 residues. The germline V gene encodes CDR1 MDHEN and CDR2 SYDVKM. The CDR3: CASSDAGFTYQPQHF. In nucleotides, the CDR3 is TGTGCCAGCAGTGACGCAGGGTTTACTTATCAGCCCCAGCATTTT. The full variable domain, rest sourced from reference TRBV28 and TRBJ1-5, is DVKVTQSSRYLVKRTGEKVFLECVQDMDHENMFWYRQDPGLGLRLIYFSYDVKMKEKGDIPEGYSVSREKKERFSLILESASTNQTSMYLCASSDAGFTYQPQHFGDGTRLSIL.

This rearrangement joins TRBV20-1 to TRBJ2-5; D is unclear. V was cut by 3 bases and J by 7 bases, with 9 bases left in between. The germline CDR1 and CDR2 sequences are DFQATT and SNEGSKA (reference sequence). The CDR3 is 11 residues long. The CDR3 loop reads CSARALGTQYF. CDR3 in DNA: TGCAGTGCTAGGGCACTGGGGACCCAGTACTTC.

V usage is TRBV5-1 and J usage is TRBJ2-3, with 9 bases matching TRBD1. Trimming took 0 bases from V and 7 from J; bases not matched to a gene: 6. CDR3 size: 15 residues. CDR1 is SGHRS, CDR2 YFSETQ, per germline. CDR3 coding DNA: TGCGCCAGCAGCTTGGAGGGGACAGGGAGGAATACGCAGTATTTT. Its protein is CASSLEGTGRNTQYF.

V and J are TRBV10-3 and TRBJ1-5, with D tentatively TRBD1 (6 bases). Germline V lookup: CDR1 ENHRY, CDR2 SYGVKD. V lost 10 bases, J lost 1 base, and 17 bases lay in between. This CDR3 is built from 15 residues. CDR3 sequence reads: CATRQTGTSNQPQHF. CDR3 sequence (DNA): TGTGCCACCAGACAAACAGGGACCAGCAATCAGCCCCAGCATTTT.

This chain links TRBV2 with TRBJ1-4; possible D gene TRBD1, 6 bases. The CDR3 runs to 14 residues. Germline CDR1 SNHLY, CDR2 FYNNEI. V lost 5 bases and J 8 bases, leaving 15 bases between the germline ends. The CDR3 loop is CASSSDGGGEKLFF. For the CDR3, the DNA is TGTGCCAGCAGTTCGGACGGGGGCGGGGAAAAACTGTTTTTT.

This clone has a single count. The chain couples TRBV14 to TRBJ1-1; D not resolved. The CDR3 is made up of 13 amino acids. CDR1 is SGHDN and CDR2 is FVKESK in the germline V gene. The V end lost 0 bases, the J end lost 10 bases, and 12 bases lay between the germline ends. Here the CDR3 DNA reads TGTGCCAGCAGCCAAGATCTGAGGGTTGGAGCTTTCTTT. This gives the protein CASSQDLRVGAFF.

The rearrangement uses TRBV11-2 and TRBJ1-1; D remains ambiguous. Trimming took off 5 bases at V and 2 bases at J, with 12 bases between the two ends. Germline V gives CDR1 SGHAT, CDR2 FQNNGV. The CDR3 has 14 residues. CDR3 sequence reads: CASSQYNRNTEAFF. CDR3 sequence (DNA): TGTGCCAGCAGCCAATATAACAGAAACACTGAAGCTTTCTTT.

This chain links TRBV28 with TRBJ2-3; D may be TRBD2 (6 bases). This CDR3 comprises 16 residues. Germline CDR1 reads MDHEN; CDR2 reads SYDVKM. V was clipped by 5 bases and J by 1 base, with 16 bases between them. CDR3 sequence reads: CASSPLDGRGTDTQYF. The CDR3 DNA sequence: TGTGCCAGCAGTCCCCTTGACGGGAGAGGCACAGATACGCAGTATTTT.